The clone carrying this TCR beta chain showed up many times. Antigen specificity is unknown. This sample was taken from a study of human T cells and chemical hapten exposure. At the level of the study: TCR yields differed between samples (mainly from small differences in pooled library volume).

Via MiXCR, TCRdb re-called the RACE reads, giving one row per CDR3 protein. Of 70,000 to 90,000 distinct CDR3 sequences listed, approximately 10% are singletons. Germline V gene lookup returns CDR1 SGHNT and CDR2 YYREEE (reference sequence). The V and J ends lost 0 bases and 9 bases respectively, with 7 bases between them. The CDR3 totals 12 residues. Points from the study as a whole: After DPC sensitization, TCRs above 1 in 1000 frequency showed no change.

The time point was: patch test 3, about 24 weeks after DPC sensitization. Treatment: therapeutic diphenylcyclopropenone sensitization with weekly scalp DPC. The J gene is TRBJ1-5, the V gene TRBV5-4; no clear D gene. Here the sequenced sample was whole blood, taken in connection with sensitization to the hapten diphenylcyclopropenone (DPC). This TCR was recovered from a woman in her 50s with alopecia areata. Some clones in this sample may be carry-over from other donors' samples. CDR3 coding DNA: TGTGCCAGCAGCTTGGAGTTGGGGCCCCAGCATTTT. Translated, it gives CASSLELGPQHF. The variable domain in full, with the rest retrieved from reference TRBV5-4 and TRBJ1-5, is ETGVTQSPTHLIKTRGQQVTLRCSSQSGHNTVSWYQQALGQGPQFIFQYYREEENGRGNFPPRFSGLQFPNYSSELNVNALELDDSALYLCASSLELGPQHFGDGTRLSIL.